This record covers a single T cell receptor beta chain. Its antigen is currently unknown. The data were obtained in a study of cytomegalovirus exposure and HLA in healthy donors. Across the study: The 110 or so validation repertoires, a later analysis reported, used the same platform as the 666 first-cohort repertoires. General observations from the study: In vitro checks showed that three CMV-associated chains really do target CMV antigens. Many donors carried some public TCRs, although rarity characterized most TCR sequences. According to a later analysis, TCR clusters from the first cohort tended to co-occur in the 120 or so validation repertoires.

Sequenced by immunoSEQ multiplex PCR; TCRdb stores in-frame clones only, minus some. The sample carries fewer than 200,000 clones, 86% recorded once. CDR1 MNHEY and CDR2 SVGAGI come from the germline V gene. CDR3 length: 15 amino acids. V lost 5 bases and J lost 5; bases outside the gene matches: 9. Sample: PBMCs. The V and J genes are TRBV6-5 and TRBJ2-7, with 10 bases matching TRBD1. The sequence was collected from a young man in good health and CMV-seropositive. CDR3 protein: CASSNTGTGEHEQYF. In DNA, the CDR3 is TGTGCCAGCAGTAACACCGGGACAGGGGAGCACGAGCAGTACTTC.